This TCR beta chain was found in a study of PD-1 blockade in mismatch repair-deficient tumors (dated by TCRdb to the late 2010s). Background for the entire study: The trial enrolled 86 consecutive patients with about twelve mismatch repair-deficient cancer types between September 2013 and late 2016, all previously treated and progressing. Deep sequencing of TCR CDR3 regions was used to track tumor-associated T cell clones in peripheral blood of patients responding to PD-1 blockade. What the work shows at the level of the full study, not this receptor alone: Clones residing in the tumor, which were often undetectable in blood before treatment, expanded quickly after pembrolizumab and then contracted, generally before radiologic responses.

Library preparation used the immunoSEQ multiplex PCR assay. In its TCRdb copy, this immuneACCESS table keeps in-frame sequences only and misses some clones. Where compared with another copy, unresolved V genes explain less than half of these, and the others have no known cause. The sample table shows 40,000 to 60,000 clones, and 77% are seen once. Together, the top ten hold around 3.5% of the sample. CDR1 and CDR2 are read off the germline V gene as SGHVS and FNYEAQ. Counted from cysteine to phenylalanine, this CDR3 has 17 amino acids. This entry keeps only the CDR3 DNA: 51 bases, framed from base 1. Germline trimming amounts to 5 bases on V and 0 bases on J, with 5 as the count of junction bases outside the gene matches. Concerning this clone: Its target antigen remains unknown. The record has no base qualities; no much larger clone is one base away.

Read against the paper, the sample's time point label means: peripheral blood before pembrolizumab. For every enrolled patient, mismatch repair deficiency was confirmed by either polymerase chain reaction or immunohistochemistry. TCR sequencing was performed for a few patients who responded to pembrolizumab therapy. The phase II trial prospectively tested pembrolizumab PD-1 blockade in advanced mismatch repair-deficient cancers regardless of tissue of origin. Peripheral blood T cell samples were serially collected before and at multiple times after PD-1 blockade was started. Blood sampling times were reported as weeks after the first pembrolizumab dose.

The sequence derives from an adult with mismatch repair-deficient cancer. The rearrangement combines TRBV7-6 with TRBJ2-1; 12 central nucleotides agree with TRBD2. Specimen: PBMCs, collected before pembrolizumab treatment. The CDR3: CASSPGTSGYSYNEQFF. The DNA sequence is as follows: TGTGCCAGCAGCCCCGGGACTAGCGGGTACTCCTACAATGAGCAGTTCTTC.